Listed here are 5 T cell receptor beta chains from one sample, sequenced in a study of blood T cell repertoires in COVID-19. The table came from immunoSEQ multiplex PCR; TCRdb's copy has only in-frame clones and leaves some out. The table includes a few hundred thousand clones, about 90% detected once. Sequencing input: peripheral blood. The receptors here all came from a woman between 65 and 79 years old with COVID-19, enrolled during active disease.

The genes are TRBV29-1 and TRBJ1-2; perhaps TRBD1 as D (5 bases). V lost 0 bases, J lost 4 bases, and 15 bases lay in between. CDR1 and CDR2 (germline): SQVTM, ANQGSEA. CDR3 length: 15 residues. For the CDR3, the DNA is TGCAGCGTTGAAGATGGAAGGGGCGGCGGCTATGGCTACACCTTC. Its translation is CSVEDGRGGGYGYTF.

The V gene is TRBV9, the J gene TRBJ1-1; TRBD1 matches 9 bases. Trimming cost V 2 bases and J 1 base; bases outside gene matches: 3. This CDR3 has 15 residues. Germline CDR1 and CDR2: SGDLS and YYNGEE. CDR3 sequence reads: CASSVNRGPNTEAFF. CDR3 sequence (DNA): TGTGCCAGCAGCGTCAACAGGGGGCCGAACACTGAAGCTTTCTTT.

The V gene is TRBV4-2, the J gene TRBJ2-3; D might be TRBD2 (6 bases). The germline V and J ends were trimmed by 4 bases and 6 bases, with 17 bases remaining between them. The CDR3 sequence is 15 residues long. Germline CDR1 reads LGHNA; CDR2 reads YNFKEQ. The CDR3 sequence is CASSPLRETRDTQYF. CDR3 DNA: TGTGCCAGCAGCCCGCTCCGGGAGACCCGGGATACGCAGTATTTT.

This clone has just a few counts. The same CDR3 can be traced to other DNA sequences in this sample. The CDR3 spells CASSRGQGNTEAFF. CDR3 nucleotides: TGCGCCAGCAGCCGGGGACAGGGAAACACTGAAGCTTTCTTT. The genes are TRBV5-1 and TRBJ1-1, with TRBD1 identical over 9 bases. V trimming: 4 bases; J trimming: 2 bases; junction bases outside the gene matches: 3. The CDR3 covers 14 residues. CDR1 is SGHRS and CDR2 is YFSETQ in the germline V gene. The variable domain in full, with the rest retrieved from reference TRBV5-1 and TRBJ1-1, is KAGVTQTPRYLIKTRGQQVTLSCSPISGHRSVSWYQQTPGQGLQFLFEYFSETQRNKGNFPGRFSGRQFSNSRSEMNVSTLELGDSALYLCASSRGQGNTEAFFGQGTRLTVV.

The chain joins TRBV7-3 to TRBJ2-3; 7 bases fit TRBD1. The CDR3 sequence is 14 residues long. J gave up 0 bases and V 5 bases, and 2 bases lay outside the gene matches. Germline CDR1 and CDR2: SGHTA and FQGTGA. As DNA, the CDR3 is TGTGCCAGCAGCCAGACAGGGAGCACAGATACGCAGTATTTT. Translated, it gives CASSQTGSTDTQYF.